The rows below give T cell receptor beta chains drawn from one sample of a study of early T cells in non-severe SARS-CoV-2 infection. TCRdb processed the 5' RACE reads anew with MiXCR; each CDR3 protein has one entry. The sample carries about 98,000 distinct CDR3 sequences, 13% to 15% recorded once. The sequenced material came from whole blood. These receptors were obtained from an adult who was a healthcare worker with PCR-confirmed SARS-CoV-2 infection or an uninfected control (not recorded which). Both conserved end residues are trimmed from each CDR3.

cdr3_aa j_call v_call cdr3_length
ASSLLVTGGFANEQF TRBJ2-1 TRBV5-1 15
ASSRIPRDSYEQY TRBJ2-7 TRBV5-1 13
ASREGAKNIQY TRBJ2-4 TRBV27 11
ATSREFLLTGGEGYT TRBJ1-2 TRBV15 15
SVVTPTGELF TRBJ2-2 TRBV29-1 10
SASVGRDTEAF TRBJ1-1 TRBV20-1 11
ASSLVLPGRQETQY TRBJ2-5 TRBV11-2 14
ASSQGLARTYEQY TRBJ2-7 TRBV3-1 13
ARQGARTVRESYNEQF TRBJ2-1 TRBV12-3/TRBV12-4 16
ASSLPIKTGFRNGYT TRBJ1-2 TRBV11-2 15
ASSRSGSYEQY TRBJ2-7 TRBV7-8 11
ASSRTGFYEQY TRBJ2-7 TRBV6-5 11
SASPATRPAYNEQF TRBJ2-1 TRBV20-1 14
ASSLDWGAISEPDIEQF TRBJ2-1 TRBV5-1 17
SVVDGDLVYEQY TRBJ2-7 TRBV29-1 12
ASSFPPRVAEQF TRBJ2-1 TRBV28 12
ASRAVGLFKQY TRBJ2-7 TRBV6-6 11
ASSSLIGEGTEAF TRBJ1-1 TRBV7-9 13
ASSPPETGIQPQH TRBJ1-5 TRBV12-3/TRBV12-4 13
ASSFALEGYEQY TRBJ2-7 TRBV27 12
ASSQRSTSGSNSRKETQY TRBJ2-5 TRBV4-2 18
ASSLAASSYEQY TRBJ2-7 TRBV28 12
ASSSGTSGIGTDTQY TRBJ2-3 TRBV7-9 15
ARIQGGGYT TRBJ1-2 TRBV19 9
SACSGRDYEQY TRBJ2-7 TRBV29-1 11
VSSRKVSGAWTEAF TRBJ1-1 TRBV5-6 14
ASSYLGEGELQKDTQY TRBJ2-3 TRBV6-5 16
SVERLADYTGELF TRBJ2-2 TRBV29-1 13
ASSLPPLTYEQY TRBJ2-7 TRBV7-2 12
ASSLTANTEAF TRBJ1-1 TRBV5-6 11
SVEATSDSYEQY TRBJ2-7 TRBV29-1 12
ASSSSGAEETQY TRBJ2-5 TRBV28 12
ASSLIETQGAQ TRBJ2-7 TRBV7-2 11
ASSLEGSGYEQY TRBJ2-7 TRBV12-3/TRBV12-4 12
ASGLGQGPANEQF TRBJ2-1 TRBV12-5 13
ASSPRTSGRDTQY TRBJ2-3 TRBV6-5 13
ASTPRGYEQY TRBJ2-7 TRBV2 10
ASSPREAGYGYT TRBJ1-2 TRBV5-4 12
SADPGLSSYNEQF TRBJ2-1 TRBV20-1 13
SVELLLRGPGGYEQY TRBJ2-7 TRBV29-1 15
ASSLWGRIEAF TRBJ1-1 TRBV12-3/TRBV12-4 11
ARRKDGQAIPYEQY TRBJ2-7 TRBV5-3 14
SVEPRTALQETQY TRBJ2-5 TRBV29-1 13
ASSSLTSGGFAEEQY TRBJ2-7 TRBV6-5 15
ASSIAAGNTGELF TRBJ2-2 TRBV19 13
ASSFSGRGRGYT TRBJ1-2 TRBV28 12
SAPQGATNEKLF TRBJ1-4 TRBV20-1 12
ASSSAGGLEETQY TRBJ2-5 TRBV5-1 13
SVEGSGESYEQY TRBJ2-7 TRBV29-1 12
ASSLAGGPRNEQF TRBJ2-1 TRBV7-7 13
ASSFGETQY TRBJ2-5 TRBV12-3/TRBV12-4 9
AWSSTGQRAF TRBJ1-1 TRBV30 10